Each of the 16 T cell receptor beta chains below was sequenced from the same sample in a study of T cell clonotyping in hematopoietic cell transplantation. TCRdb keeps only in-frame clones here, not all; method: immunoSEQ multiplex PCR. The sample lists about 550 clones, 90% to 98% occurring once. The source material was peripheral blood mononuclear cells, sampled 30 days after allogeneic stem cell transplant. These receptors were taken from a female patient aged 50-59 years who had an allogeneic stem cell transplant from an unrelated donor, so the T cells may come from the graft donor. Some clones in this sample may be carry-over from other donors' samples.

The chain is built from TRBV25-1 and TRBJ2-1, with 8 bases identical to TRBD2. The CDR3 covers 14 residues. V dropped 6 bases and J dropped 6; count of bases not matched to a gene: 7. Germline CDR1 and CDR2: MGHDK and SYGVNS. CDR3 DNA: TGTGCCAGCAGACCGGGACTAGTGTCCAATGAGCAGTTCTTC. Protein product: CASRPGLVSNEQFF. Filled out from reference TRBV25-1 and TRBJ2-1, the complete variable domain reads EADIYQTPRYLVIGTGKKITLECSQTMGHDKMYWYQQDPGMELHLIHYSYGVNSTEKGDLSSESTVSRIRTEHFPLTLESARPSHTSQYLCASRPGLVSNEQFFGPGTRLTVL.

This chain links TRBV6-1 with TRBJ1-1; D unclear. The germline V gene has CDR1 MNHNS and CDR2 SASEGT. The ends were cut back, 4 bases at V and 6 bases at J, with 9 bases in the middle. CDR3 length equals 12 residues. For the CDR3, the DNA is TGTGCCAGCAGTGTGGACCTCGCTGAAGCTTTCTTT. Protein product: CASSVDLAEAFF.

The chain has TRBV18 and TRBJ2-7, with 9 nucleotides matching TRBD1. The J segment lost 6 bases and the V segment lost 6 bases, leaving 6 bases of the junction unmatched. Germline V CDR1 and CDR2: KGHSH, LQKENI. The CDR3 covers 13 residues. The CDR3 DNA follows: TGTGCCAGCTCGGTACAGGGGGCCGGCGAGCAGTACTTC. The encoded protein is CASSVQGAGEQYF.

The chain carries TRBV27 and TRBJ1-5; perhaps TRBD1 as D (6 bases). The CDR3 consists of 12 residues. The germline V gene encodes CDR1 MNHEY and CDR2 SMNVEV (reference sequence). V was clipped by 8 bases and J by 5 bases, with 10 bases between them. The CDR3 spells CASATGYQPQHF. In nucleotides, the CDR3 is TGTGCCAGCGCCACAGGGTATCAGCCCCAGCATTTT.

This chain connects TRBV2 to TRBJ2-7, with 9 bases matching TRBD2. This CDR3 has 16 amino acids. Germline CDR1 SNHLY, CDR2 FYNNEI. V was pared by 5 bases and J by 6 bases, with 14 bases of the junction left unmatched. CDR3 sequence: CASSPGGREGRGEQYF. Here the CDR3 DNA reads TGTGCCAGCAGTCCCGGGGGGCGGGAGGGCCGGGGCGAGCAGTACTTC. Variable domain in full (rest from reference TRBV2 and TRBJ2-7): EPEVTQTPSHQVTQMGQEVILRCVPISNHLYFYWYRQILGQKVEFLVSFYNNEISEKSEIFDDQFSVERPDGSNFTLKIRSTKLEDSAMYFCASSPGGREGRGEQYFGPGTRLTVT.

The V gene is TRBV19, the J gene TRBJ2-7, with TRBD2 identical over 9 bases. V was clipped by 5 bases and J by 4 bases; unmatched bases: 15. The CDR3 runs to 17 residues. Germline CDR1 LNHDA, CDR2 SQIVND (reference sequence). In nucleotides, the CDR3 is TGTGCCAGTAGTCCTGCCGGAGGAGCGGGGGGCGTTTACGAGCAGTACTTC. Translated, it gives CASSPAGGAGGVYEQYF.

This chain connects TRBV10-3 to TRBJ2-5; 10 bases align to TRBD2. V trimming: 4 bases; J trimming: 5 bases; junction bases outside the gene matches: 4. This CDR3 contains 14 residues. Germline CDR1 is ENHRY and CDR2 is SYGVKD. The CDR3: CAISASGSGETQYF. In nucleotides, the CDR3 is TGTGCCATCAGTGCTAGCGGGAGCGGTGAGACCCAGTACTTC.

The CDR3 DNA is TGTGCCAGCAGTCTCGGGACGAACTATGGCTACACCTTC. Translation gives CASSLGTNYGYTF. The rearrangement uses TRBV25-1 and TRBJ1-2; D might be TRBD1 (5 bases). The CDR3 runs 13 residues. V shed 5 bases and J shed 2 bases, with 9 bases lying between them. Germline V gives CDR1 MGHDK, CDR2 SYGVNS.

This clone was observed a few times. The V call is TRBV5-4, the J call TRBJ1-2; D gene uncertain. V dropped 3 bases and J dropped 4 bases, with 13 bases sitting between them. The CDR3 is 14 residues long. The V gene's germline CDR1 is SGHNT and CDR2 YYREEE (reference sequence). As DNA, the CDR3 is TGTGCCAGCAGCTCTATGACTGACCCCTATGGCTACACCTTC. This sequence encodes CASSSMTDPYGYTF.

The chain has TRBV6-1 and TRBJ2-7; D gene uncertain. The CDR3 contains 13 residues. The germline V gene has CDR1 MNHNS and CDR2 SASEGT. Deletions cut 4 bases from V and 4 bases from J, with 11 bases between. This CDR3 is CASSVEILYEQYF. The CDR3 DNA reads TGTGCCAGCAGTGTAGAGATCCTATACGAGCAGTACTTC.

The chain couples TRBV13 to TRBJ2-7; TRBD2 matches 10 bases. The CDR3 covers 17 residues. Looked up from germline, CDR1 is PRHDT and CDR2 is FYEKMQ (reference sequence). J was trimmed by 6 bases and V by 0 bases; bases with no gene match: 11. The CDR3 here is CASSLGLAGVVDIEQYF. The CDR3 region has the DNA TGTGCCAGCAGCTTAGGGCTAGCGGGAGTGGTAGACATCGAGCAGTACTTC.

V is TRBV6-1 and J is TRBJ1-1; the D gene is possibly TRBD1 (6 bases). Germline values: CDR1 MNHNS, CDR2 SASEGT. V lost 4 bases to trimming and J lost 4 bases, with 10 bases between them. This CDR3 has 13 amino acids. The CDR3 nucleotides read TGTGCCAGCAGTGGCAGGGGTGGCACTGAAGCTTTCTTT. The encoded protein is CASSGRGGTEAFF.

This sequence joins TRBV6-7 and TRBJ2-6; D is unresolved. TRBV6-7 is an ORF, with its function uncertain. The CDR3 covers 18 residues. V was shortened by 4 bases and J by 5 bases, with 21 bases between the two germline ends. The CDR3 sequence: CASSWLRRIQSRANVLTF. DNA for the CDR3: TGTGCCAGCAGTTGGTTGCGGCGTATTCAAAGTCGGGCCAACGTCCTGACTTTC.

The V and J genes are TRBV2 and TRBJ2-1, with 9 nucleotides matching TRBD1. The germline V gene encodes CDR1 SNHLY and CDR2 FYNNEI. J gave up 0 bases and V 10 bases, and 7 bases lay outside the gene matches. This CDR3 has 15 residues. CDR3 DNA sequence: TGTGCCACCACAGGACAGGGGTTCTCCTACAATGAGCAGTTCTTC. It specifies CATTGQGFSYNEQFF.

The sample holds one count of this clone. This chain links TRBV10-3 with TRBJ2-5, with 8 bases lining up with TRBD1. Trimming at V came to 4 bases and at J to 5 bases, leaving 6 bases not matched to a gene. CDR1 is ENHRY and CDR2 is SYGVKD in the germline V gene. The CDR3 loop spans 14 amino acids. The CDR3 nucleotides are TGTGCCATCAGTGGACAGGGGCGGCTGGAGACCCAGTACTTC. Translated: CAISGQGRLETQYF.

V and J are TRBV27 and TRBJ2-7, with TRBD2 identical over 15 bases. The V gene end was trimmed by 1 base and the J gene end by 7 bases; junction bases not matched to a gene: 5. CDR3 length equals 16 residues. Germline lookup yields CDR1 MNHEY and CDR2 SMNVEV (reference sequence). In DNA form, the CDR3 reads TGTGCCAGCAGTTTATGGACTAGCGGGAGGGCCAGAGAGCAGTACTTC. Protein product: CASSLWTSGRAREQYF.